The 10 T cell receptor beta chains reported below all come from one sample, sequenced in a study of T cell responses to AZD1222 COVID-19 vaccine. Assay: immunoSEQ multiplex PCR; the TCRdb copy retains only in-frame clones and omits some. Among roughly 100,000 clones listed, less than 95% were seen once. The material was peripheral blood, obtained 28 days after the second AZD1222 dose. These receptors were taken from an adult who received the AZD1222 COVID-19 vaccine.

The chain recombines TRBV11-2 with TRBJ1-2, with a possible D match to TRBD1 (5 bases). The V end lost 1 base, the J end lost 3 bases, and 9 bases lay between the germline ends. This CDR3 region has 14 residues. In germline, CDR1 is SGHAT, CDR2 FQNNGV. The CDR3 region has the DNA TGTGCCAGCAGCTTAGGAGGGGATGACTATGGCTACACCTTC. Amino acids: CASSLGGDDYGYTF.

V and J are TRBV30 and TRBJ1-4; TRBD1 aligns across 7 bases. J was trimmed by 2 bases and V by 4 bases; bases with no gene match: 1. This CDR3 spans 13 amino acids. Germline V lookup: CDR1 GTSNPN, CDR2 SVGIG (reference sequence). The CDR3 DNA is TGTGCCTGGACGGGACAGACTAATGAAAAACTGTTTTTT. Its translation: CAWTGQTNEKLFF.

The rearrangement uses TRBV5-6 and TRBJ1-5; the match to TRBD1 covers 10 bases. CDR1 is SGHDT, CDR2 YYEEEE, per germline. V lost 3 bases, J lost 6 bases, and 6 bases stayed unmatched. This CDR3 is built from 15 residues. This CDR3 reads CASSSNRDRGQPQHF. The CDR3 nucleotides are TGTGCCAGCAGCTCGAACCGGGACAGGGGTCAGCCCCAGCATTTT.

This clone was counted a few times. The J gene is TRBJ2-4, the V gene TRBV11-2; perhaps D is TRBD1 or TRBD2 (6 bases each). The CDR3 is 15 amino acids. The V end was cut by 6 bases, the J end by 7 bases, with 19 bases between. Germline CDR1 SGHAT, CDR2 FQNNGV. CDR3 residues: CASSPEGGGSNIQYF. The CDR3, as DNA: TGTGCCAGCAGTCCAGAGGGGGGCGGATCGAACATTCAGTACTTC.

The chain couples TRBV28 to TRBJ1-5; no clear D gene. This CDR3 comprises 13 residues. Germline CDR1 is MDHEN and CDR2 is SYDVKM. The ends were cut back, 5 bases at V and 4 bases at J, with 9 bases in the middle. CDR3 nucleotide sequence: TGTGCCAGCAGTCTGGGCTCTAATCAGCCCCAGCATTTT. This sequence encodes CASSLGSNQPQHF.

The chain couples TRBV6-5 to TRBJ2-1, with 7 bases matching TRBD1. Looked up from germline, CDR1 is MNHEY and CDR2 is SVGAGI. V was clipped by 5 bases and J by 7 bases; unmatched bases: 8. This CDR3 contains 14 residues. CDR3 region: CASSPGTAENEQFF. The CDR3 coding sequence is TGTGCCAGCAGTCCCGGGACAGCGGAAAATGAGCAGTTCTTC.

The CDR3 protein is CASSSDGVIYEQYF. The CDR3 DNA is TGTGCCAGTAGCTCCGACGGGGTAATCTACGAGCAGTACTTC. The chain uses TRBV19 and TRBJ2-7, with a tentative D call TRBD2 (5 bases). Trimming cost V 6 bases and J 3 bases, with 15 bases left between them. The CDR3 is 14 residues long. Germline-derived CDR1 and CDR2 are LNHDA and SQIVND (reference sequence).

This clone was observed a single time. This chain connects TRBV2 to TRBJ2-5, with 11 nucleotides matching TRBD2. The length of the CDR3 is 16 residues. Germline trimming cut 4 bases from V and 4 bases from J; bases unmatched to any gene: 8. Germline CDR1 SNHLY, CDR2 FYNNEI. CDR3 sequence: CASSVLTSGVSETQYF. In nucleotides, the CDR3 is TGTGCCAGCAGTGTCCTGACTAGCGGGGTATCAGAGACCCAGTACTTC.

This chain links TRBV19 with TRBJ1-6; no reliable D call. Germline assignment: CDR1 LNHDA and CDR2 SQIVND (reference sequence). The V end was cut by 3 bases, the J end by 5 bases, with 17 bases between. The CDR3 runs to 17 residues. The CDR3 region is CASSIGGRETNNSPLHF. The DNA for the CDR3 is TGTGCCAGTAGTATCGGTGGGAGAGAGACAAATAATTCACCCCTCCACTTT.

The V call is TRBV6-5, the J call TRBJ1-2; D is perhaps TRBD1 (5 bases). This CDR3 comprises 15 residues. CDR1 is MNHEY and CDR2 is SVGAGI in the germline V gene. V was trimmed by 0 bases and J by 4 bases, leaving 12 bases between them. As DNA, the CDR3 is TGTGCCAGCAGTTACTCGAGGGACGGCATCTATGGCTACACCTTC. Amino acid sequence: CASSYSRDGIYGYTF.